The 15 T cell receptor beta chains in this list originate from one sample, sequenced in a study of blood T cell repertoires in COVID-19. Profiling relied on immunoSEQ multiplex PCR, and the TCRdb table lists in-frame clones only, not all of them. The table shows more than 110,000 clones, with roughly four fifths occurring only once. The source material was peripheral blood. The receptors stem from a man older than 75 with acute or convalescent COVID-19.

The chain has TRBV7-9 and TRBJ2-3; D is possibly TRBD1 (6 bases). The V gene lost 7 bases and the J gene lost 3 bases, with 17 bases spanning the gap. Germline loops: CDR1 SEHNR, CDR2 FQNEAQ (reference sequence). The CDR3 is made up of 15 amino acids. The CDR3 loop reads CASTVGQGLTDTQYF. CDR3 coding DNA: TGTGCCAGCACCGTGGGGCAGGGGCTGACAGATACGCAGTATTTT.

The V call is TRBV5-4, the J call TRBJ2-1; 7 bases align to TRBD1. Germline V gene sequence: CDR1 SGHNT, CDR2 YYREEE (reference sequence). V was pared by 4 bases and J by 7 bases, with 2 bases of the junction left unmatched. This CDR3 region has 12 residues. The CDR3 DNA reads TGTGCCAGCAGCCCAGGGGGAAATGAGCAGTTCTTC. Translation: CASSPGGNEQFF.

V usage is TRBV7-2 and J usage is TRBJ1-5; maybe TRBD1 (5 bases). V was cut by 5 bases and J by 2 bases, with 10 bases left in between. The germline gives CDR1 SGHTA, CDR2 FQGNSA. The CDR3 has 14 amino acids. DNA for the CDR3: TGTGCCAGCAGCGCAGGGTTGGGCAATCAGCCCCAGCATTTT. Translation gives CASSAGLGNQPQHF. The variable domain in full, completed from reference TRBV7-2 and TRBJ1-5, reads GAGVSQSPSNKVTEKGKDVELRCDPISGHTALYWYRQSLGQGLEFLIYFQGNSAPDKSGLPSDRFSAERTGGSVSTLTIQRTQQEDSAVYLCASSAGLGNQPQHFGDGTRLSIL.

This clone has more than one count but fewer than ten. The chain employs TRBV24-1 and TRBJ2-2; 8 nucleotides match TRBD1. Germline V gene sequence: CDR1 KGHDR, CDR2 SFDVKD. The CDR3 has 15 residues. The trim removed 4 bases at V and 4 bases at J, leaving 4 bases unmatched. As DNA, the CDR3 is TGTGCCACCAGTGACCCACAGGGGGTCACCGGGGAGCTGTTTTTT. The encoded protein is CATSDPQGVTGELFF.

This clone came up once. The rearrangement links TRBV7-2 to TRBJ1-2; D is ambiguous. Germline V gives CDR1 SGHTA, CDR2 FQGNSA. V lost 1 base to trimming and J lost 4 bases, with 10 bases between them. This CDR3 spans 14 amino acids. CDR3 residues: CASSLGGRIYGYTF. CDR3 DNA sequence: TGTGCCAGCAGCTTAGGAGGGCGGATCTATGGCTACACCTTC.

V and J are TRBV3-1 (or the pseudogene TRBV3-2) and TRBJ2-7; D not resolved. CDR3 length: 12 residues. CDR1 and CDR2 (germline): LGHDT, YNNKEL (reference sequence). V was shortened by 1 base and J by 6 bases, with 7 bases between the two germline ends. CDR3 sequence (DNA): TGTGCCAGCAGCCAAGCGTTCTCCGAGCAGTACTTC. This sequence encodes CASSQAFSEQYF.

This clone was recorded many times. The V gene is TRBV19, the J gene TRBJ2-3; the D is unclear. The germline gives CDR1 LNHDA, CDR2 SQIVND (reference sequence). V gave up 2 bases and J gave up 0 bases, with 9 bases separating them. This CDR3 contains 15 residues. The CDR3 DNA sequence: TGTGCCAGTAGTATAATGGCGGCTAGCACAGATACGCAGTATTTT. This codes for CASSIMAASTDTQYF.

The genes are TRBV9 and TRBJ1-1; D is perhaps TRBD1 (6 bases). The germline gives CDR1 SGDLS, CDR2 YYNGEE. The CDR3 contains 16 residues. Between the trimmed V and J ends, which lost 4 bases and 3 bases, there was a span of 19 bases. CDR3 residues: CASSPGGGSRDTEAFF. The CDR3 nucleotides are TGTGCCAGCAGCCCTGGGGGGGGCTCTCGGGACACTGAAGCTTTCTTT.

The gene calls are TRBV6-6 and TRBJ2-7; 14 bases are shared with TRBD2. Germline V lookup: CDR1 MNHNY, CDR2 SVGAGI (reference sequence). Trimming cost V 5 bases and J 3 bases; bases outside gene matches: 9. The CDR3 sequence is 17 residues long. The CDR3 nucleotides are TGTGCCAGCAGTCTCCGGACTAGCGGGGGGCAATTCTACGAGCAGTACTTC. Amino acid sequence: CASSLRTSGGQFYEQYF.

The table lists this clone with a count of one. The CDR3 DNA reads as TGTGCCTGGAGTGTCTTTGGGACAGCGAATCAGCCCCAGCATTTT. Protein: CAWSVFGTANQPQHF. V usage is TRBV30 and J usage is TRBJ1-5; 7 nucleotides agree with TRBD1. V was clipped by 0 bases and J by 4 bases; unmatched bases: 6. The CDR3 covers 15 residues. Germline V lookup: CDR1 GTSNPN, CDR2 SVGIG (reference sequence).

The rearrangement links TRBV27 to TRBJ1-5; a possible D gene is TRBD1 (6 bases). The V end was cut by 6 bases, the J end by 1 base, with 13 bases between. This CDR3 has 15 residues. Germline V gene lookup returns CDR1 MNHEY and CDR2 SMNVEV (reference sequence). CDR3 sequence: CASSTGTRSNQPQHF. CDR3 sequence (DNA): TGTGCCAGCAGCACCGGGACAAGAAGCAATCAGCCCCAGCATTTT.

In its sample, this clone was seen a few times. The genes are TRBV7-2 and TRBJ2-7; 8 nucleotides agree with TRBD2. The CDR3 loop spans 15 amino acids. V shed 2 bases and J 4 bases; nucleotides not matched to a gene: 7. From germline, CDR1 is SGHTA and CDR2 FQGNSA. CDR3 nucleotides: TGTGCCAGCAGCTTATCGCCAAGCGGGGGTTACGAGCAGTACTTC. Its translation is CASSLSPSGGYEQYF.

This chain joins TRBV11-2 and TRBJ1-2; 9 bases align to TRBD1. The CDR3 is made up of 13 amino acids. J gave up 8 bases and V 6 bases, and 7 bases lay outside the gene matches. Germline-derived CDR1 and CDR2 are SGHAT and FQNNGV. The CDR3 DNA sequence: TGTGCCAGCAGGCCAACGGGACAGGGAGGCTACACCTTC. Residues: CASRPTGQGGYTF. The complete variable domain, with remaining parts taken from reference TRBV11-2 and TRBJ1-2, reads EAGVAQSPRYKIIEKRQSVAFWCNPISGHATLYWYQQILGQGPKLLIQFQNNGVVDDSQLPKDRFSAERLKGVDSTLKIQPAKLEDSAVYLCASRPTGQGGYTFGSGTRLTVV.

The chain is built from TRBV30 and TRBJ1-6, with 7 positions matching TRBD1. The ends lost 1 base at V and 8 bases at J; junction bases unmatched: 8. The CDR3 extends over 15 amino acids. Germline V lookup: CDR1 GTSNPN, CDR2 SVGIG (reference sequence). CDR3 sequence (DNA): TGTGCCTGGAGTGGCGGACAGGTTTTTTATTCACCCCTCCACTTT. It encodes CAWSGGQVFYSPLHF.

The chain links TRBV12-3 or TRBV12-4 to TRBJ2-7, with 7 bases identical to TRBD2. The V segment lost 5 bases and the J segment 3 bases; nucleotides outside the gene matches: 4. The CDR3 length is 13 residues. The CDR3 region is CASSEGRDYEQYF. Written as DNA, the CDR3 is TGTGCCAGCAGTGAGGGGAGGGACTACGAGCAGTACTTC.